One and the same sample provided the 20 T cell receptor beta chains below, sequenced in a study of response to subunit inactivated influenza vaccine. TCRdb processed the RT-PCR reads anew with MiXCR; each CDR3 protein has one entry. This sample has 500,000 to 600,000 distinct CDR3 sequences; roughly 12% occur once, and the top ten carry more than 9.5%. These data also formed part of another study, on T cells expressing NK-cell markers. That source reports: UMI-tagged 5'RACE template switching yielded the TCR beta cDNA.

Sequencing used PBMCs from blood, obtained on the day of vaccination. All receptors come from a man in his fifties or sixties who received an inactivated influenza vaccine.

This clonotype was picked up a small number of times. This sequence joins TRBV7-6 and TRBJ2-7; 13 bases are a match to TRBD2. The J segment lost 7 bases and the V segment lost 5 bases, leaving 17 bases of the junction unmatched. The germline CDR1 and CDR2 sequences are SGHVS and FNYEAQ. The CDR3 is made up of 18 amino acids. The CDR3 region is CASSQPPRTSGGAKEQYF. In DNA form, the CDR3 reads TGTGCCAGCAGCCAACCCCCAAGAACTAGCGGGGGGGCGAAGGAGCAGTACTTC.

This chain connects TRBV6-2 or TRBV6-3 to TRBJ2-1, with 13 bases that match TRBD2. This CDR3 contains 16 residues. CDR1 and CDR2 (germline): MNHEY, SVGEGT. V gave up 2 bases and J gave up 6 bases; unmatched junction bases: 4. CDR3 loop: CASSYQLAGGPNEQFF. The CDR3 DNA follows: TGTGCCAGCAGTTACCAACTAGCGGGGGGGCCCAATGAGCAGTTCTTC.

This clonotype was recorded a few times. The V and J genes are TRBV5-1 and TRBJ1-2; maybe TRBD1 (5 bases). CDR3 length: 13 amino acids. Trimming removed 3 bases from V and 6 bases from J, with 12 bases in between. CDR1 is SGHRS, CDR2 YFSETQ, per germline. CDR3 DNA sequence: TGCGCCAGCAGCTGGGGACCTGGAGATGGCTACACCTTC. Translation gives CASSWGPGDGYTF.

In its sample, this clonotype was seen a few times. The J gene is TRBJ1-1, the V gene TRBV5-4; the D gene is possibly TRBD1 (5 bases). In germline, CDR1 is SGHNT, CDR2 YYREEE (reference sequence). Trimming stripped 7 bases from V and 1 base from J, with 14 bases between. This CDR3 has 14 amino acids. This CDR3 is CASARGRENTEAFF. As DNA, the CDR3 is TGTGCCAGCGCTAGGGGTAGGGAGAACACTGAAGCTTTCTTT.

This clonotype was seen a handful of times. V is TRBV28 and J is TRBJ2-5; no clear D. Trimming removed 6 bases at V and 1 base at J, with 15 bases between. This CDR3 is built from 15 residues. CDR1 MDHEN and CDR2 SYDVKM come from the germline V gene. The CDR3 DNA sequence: TGTGCCAGCAGCTATGAGAGGCTTCTCCAAGAGACCCAGTACTTC. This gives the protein CASSYERLLQETQYF. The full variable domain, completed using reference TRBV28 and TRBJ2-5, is DVKVTQSSRYLVKRTGEKVFLECVQDMDHENMFWYRQDPGLGLRLIYFSYDVKMKEKGDIPEGYSVSREKKERFSLILESASTNQTSMYLCASSYERLLQETQYFGPGTRLLVL.

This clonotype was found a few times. The CDR3 bases are TGTGCCAGCAGCTTAGGGTCTGTGGGCGAGCAGTACTTC. It encodes CASSLGSVGEQYF. The rearrangement links TRBV11-3 to TRBJ2-7, with no clear D. Germline V lookup: CDR1 SGHNT, CDR2 YENEEA. V was shortened by 1 base and J by 6 bases, with 10 bases between the two germline ends. CDR3 length: 13 amino acids.

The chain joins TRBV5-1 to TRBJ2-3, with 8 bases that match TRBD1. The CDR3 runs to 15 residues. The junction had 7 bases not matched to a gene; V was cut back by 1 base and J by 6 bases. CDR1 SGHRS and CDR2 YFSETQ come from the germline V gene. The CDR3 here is CASSLYQGARDTQYF. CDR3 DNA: TGCGCCAGCAGCTTGTACCAGGGGGCGCGGGATACGCAGTATTTT.

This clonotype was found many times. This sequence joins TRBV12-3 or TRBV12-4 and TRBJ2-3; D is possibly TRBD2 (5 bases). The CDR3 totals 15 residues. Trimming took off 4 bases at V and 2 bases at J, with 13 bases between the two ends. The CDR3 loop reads CASSSTERSTDTQYF. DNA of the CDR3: TGTGCCAGCAGTTCAACGGAGCGGTCCACAGATACGCAGTATTTT.

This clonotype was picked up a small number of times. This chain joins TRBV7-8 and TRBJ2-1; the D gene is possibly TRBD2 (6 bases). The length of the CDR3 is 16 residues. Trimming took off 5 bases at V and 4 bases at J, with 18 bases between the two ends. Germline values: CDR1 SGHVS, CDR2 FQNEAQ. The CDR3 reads CASSPRDSRGYNEQFF. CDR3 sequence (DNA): TGTGCCAGCAGCCCCCGGGACTCTAGGGGTTACAATGAGCAGTTCTTC.

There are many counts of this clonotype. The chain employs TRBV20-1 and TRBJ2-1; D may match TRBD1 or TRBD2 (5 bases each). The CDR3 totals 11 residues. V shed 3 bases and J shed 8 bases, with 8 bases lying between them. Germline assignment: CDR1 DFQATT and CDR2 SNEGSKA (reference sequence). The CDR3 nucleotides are TGCAGTGCTAGCTGGGGGTATGAGCAGTTCTTC. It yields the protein CSASWGYEQFF.

DNA for the CDR3: TGCAGTGCTAGAGGGGCCGGGGGGGCTTTCTTT. Translated: CSARGAGGAFF. This chain uses TRBV20-1 with TRBJ1-1, with D tentatively TRBD1 (5 bases). With 1 base removed from V and 11 bases from J, the gap between germline ends came to 11 bases. Germline-derived CDR1 and CDR2 are DFQATT and SNEGSKA (reference sequence). This CDR3 has 11 amino acids.

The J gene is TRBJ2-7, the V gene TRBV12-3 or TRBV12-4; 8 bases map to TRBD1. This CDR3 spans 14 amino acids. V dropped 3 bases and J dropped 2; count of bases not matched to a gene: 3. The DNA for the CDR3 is TGTGCCAGCAGTTTGGACAGGGAGACCTACGAGCAGTACTTC. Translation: CASSLDRETYEQYF.

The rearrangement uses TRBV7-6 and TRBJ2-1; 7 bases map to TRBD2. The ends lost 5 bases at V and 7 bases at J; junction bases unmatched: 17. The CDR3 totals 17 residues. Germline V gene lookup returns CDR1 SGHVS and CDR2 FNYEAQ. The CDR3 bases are TGTGCCAGCAGCGGGATTGGCGCGGGAGCCGTCGATAATGAGCAGTTCTTC. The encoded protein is CASSGIGAGAVDNEQFF.

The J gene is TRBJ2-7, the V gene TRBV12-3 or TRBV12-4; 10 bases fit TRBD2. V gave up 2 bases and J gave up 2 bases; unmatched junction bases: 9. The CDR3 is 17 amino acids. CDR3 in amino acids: CASSLTTSGISPYEQYF. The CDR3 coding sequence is TGTGCCAGCAGTTTAACCACTAGCGGGATCTCGCCCTACGAGCAGTACTTC.

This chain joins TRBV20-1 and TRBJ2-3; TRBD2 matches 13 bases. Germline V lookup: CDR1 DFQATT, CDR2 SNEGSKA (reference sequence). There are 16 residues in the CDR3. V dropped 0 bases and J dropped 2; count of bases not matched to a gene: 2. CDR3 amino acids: CSARDGTSGITDTQYF. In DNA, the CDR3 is TGCAGTGCTAGAGACGGGACTAGCGGGATCACAGATACGCAGTATTTT.

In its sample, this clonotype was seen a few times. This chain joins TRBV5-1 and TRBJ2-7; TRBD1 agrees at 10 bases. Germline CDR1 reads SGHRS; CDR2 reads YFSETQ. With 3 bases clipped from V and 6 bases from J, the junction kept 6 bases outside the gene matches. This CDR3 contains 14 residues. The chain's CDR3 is CASSSPGQGFEQYF. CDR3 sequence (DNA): TGCGCCAGCAGCTCACCGGGACAGGGGTTCGAGCAGTACTTC.

CDR3 region: CASTRVVQETQYF. The CDR3 DNA sequence: TGTGCCAGCACCCGAGTGGTCCAAGAGACCCAGTACTTC. The chain uses TRBV28 and TRBJ2-5; no definite D call. Trimming shortened V by 7 bases and J by 1 base, and 10 bases separated the two germline ends. The CDR3 length is 13 residues. From germline, CDR1 is MDHEN and CDR2 SYDVKM.

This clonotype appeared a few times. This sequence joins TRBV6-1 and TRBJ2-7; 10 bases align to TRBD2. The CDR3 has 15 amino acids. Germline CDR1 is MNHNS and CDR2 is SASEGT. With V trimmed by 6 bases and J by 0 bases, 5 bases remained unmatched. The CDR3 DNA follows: TGTGCCAGCAGACTACTAGCGGGGAACTCCTACGAGCAGTACTTC. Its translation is CASRLLAGNSYEQYF.

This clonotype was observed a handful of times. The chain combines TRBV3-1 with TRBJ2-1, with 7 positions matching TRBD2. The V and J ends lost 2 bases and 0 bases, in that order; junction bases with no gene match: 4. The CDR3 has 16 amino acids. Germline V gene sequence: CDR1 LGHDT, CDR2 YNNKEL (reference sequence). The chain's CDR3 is CASSQPSGSSYNEQFF. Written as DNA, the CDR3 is TGTGCCAGCAGCCAACCTAGCGGTAGCTCCTACAATGAGCAGTTCTTC.

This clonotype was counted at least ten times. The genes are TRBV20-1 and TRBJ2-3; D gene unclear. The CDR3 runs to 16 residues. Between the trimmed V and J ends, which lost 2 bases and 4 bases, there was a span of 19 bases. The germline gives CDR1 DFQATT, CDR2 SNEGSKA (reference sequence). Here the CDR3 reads CSARTGPLNGADTQYF. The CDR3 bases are TGCAGTGCTAGAACCGGGCCTCTAAATGGGGCAGATACGCAGTATTTT.